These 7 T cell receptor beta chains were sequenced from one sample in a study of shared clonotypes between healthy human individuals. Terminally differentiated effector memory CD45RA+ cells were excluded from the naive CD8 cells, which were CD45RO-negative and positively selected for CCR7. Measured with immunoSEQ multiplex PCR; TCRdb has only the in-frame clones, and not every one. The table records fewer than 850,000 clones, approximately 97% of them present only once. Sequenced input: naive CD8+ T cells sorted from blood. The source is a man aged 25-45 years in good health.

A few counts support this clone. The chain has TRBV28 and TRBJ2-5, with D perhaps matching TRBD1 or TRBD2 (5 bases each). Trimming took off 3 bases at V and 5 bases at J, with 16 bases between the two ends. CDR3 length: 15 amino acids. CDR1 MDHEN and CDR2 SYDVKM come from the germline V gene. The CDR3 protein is CASSFFAGTSETQYF. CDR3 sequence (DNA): TGTGCCAGCAGTTTCTTCGCAGGGACGTCTGAGACCCAGTACTTC.

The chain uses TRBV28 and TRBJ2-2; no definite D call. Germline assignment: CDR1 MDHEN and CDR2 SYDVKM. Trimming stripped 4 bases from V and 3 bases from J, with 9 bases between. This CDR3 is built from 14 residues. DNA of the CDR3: TGTGCCAGCAGTTATGTCCCTTACACCGGGGAGCTGTTTTTT. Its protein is CASSYVPYTGELFF.

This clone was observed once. Written as DNA, the CDR3 is TGCGCCAGCAGCCTACGACTAGCGGGAGTGACAGATACGCAGTATTTT. This codes for CASSLRLAGVTDTQYF. The chain is built from TRBV4-1 and TRBJ2-3, with 12 bases matching TRBD2. The V segment lost 4 bases and the J segment 3 bases; nucleotides outside the gene matches: 5. The germline V gene has CDR1 MGHRA and CDR2 YSYEKL. The CDR3 consists of 16 residues.

CDR3 region: CASSSSRGVQPQHF. DNA for the CDR3: TGTGCCAGCAGCAGCAGTCGAGGAGTTCAGCCCCAGCATTTT. The chain links TRBV6-5 to TRBJ1-5; unclear D gene. Trimming removed 6 bases from V and 6 bases from J, with 15 bases in between. The germline V gene encodes CDR1 MNHEY and CDR2 SVGAGI. The CDR3 has 14 amino acids.

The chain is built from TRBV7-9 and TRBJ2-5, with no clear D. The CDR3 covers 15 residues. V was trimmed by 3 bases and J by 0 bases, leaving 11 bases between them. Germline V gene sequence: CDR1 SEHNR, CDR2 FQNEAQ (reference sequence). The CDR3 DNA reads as TGTGCCAGCAGCTTCCCCAGGACGTACCAAGAGACCCAGTACTTC. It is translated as CASSFPRTYQETQYF. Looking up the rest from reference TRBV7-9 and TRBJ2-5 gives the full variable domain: DTGVSQNPRHKITKRGQNVTFRCDPISEHNRLYWYRQTLGQGPEFLTYFQNEAQLEKSRLLSDRFSAERPKGSFSTLEIQRTEQGDSAMYLCASSFPRTYQETQYFGPGTRLLVL.

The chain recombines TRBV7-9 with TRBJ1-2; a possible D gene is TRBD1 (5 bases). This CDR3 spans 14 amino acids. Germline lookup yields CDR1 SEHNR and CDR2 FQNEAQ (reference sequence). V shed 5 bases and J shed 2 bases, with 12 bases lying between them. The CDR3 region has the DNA TGTGCCAGCAGCCCGACGGGACGGAACTATGGCTACACCTTC. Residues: CASSPTGRNYGYTF.

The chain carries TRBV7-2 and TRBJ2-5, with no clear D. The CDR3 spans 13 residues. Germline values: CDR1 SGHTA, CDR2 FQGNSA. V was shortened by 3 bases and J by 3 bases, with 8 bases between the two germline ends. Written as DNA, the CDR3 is TGTGCCAGCAGCTTTTGGGTGGAAGAGACCCAGTACTTC. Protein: CASSFWVEETQYF.